This TCR beta chain was sequenced in a study of beta chain features in type 1 diabetes. The study's findings and limits: Shortening of TCRB CDR3s, moderate but significant, appeared in all four CD4+ subsets of Type 1 diabetes patients. Type 1 diabetes patients showed fewer insertions and more deletions at VDJ junctions.

This clone showed up just a few times. Its matching antigen is unknown. All of the isolated RNA was reverse transcribed, so expressed TCRB transcripts were sequenced. Some clones are missing from TCRdb's copy, which holds only in-frame ones; the method was immunoSEQ multiplex PCR. The sample records 600,000 to 700,000 clones, roughly 12% being singletons. The clonotype was recovered from a man aged 25-45 years with type 1 diabetes. The sample was naive CD4+ T cells from blood.

This CDR3 is CAISADREGYTF. DNA of the CDR3: TGTGCCATCAGTGCGGACCGGGAGGGCTACACCTTC. This sequence joins TRBV10-3 and TRBJ1-2; no clear D gene. Germline V gene lookup returns CDR1 ENHRY and CDR2 SYGVKD. V lost 4 bases, J lost 8 bases, and 11 bases lay in between. The CDR3 runs 12 residues.